This T cell receptor beta chain was obtained from a study of T-cell memory formation after mild COVID-19. Study-level results: Most CD4+ clones that shrank were in CM and EM, while CD8+ ones turned up in EMRA.

This clonotype turned up a few times. What it binds is not known. The CDR3 extends over 16 amino acids. Germline CDR1 is MGHRA and CDR2 is YSYEKL. The V and J ends lost 1 base and 0 bases respectively, with 12 bases between them. TCRdb re-derived calls from the 5' RACE reads in MiXCR, one entry per CDR3 protein. The table shows about 270,000 distinct CDR3 sequences, with roughly 15% occurring only once. The origin of this receptor is a man between 18 and 29 years old who had mild COVID-19 (a few samples of this study predate the infection). Cell type and time point are not known. The J gene is TRBJ1-1, the V gene TRBV4-1; D is possibly TRBD1 (5 bases). Sequenced material: PBMCs or a T cell subset sorted from them (not recorded which). CDR3 bases: TGCGCCAGCAGCCAAGTGGTCGGGGGAATGAACACTGAAGCTTTCTTT. It translates to CASSQVVGGMNTEAFF.